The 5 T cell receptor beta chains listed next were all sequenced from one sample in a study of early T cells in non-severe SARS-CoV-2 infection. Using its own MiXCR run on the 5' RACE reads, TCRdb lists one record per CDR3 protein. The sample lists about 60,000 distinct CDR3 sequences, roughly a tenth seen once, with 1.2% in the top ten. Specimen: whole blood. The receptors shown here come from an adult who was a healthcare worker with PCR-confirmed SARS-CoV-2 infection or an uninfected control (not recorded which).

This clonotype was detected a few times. CDR3 nucleotides: TGTGCCAGCAGTTACGGGGACTCGAGGACTGAAGCTTTCTTT. This codes for CASSYGDSRTEAFF. J is TRBJ1-1 and V is TRBV6-5; weak D call: TRBD1 (5 bases). Germline V gives CDR1 MNHEY, CDR2 SVGAGI. This CDR3 contains 14 residues. Deletions cut 2 bases from V and 5 bases from J, with 12 bases between.

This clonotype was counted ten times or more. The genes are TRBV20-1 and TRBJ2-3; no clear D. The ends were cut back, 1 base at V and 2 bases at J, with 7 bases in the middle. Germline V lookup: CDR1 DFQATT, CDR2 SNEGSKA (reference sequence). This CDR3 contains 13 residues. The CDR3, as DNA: TGCAGTGCTAGAGTTCAACTCACAGATACGCAGTATTTT. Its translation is CSARVQLTDTQYF.

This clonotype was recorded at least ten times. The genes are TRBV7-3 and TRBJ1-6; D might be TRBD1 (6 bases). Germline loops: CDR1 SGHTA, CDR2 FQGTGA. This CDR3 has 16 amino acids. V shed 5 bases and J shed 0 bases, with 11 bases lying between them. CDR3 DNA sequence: TGTGCCAGCAGCGCGGGGGGCAGCTCCTATAATTCACCCCTCCACTTT. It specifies CASSAGGSSYNSPLHF.

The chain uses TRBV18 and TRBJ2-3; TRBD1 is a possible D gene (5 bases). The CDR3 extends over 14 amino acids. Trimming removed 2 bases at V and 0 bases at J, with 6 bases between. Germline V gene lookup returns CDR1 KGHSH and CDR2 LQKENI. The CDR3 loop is CASSPGHSTDTQYF. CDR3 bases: TGTGCCAGCTCACCAGGACATAGCACAGATACGCAGTATTTT.

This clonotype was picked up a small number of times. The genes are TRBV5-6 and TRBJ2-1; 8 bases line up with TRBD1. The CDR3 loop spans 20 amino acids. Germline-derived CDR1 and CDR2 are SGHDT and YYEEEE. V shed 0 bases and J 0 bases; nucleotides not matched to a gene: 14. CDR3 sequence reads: CASSLGPRDRRIFSYNEQFF. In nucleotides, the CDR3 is TGTGCCAGCAGCTTGGGACCCCGGGACAGGAGGATTTTCTCCTACAATGAGCAGTTCTTC. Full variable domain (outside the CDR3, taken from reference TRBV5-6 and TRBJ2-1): DAGVTQSPTHLIKTRGQQVTLRCSPKSGHDTVSWYQQALGQGPQFIFQYYEEEERQRGNFPDRFSGHQFPNYSSELNVNALLLGDSALYLCASSLGPRDRRIFSYNEQFFGPGTRLTVL.